This T cell receptor (beta chain) was documented in a study of blood T cell repertoires in COVID-19. Study overall: Sites in the United States, Italy and Spain provided acute and convalescent COVID-19 samples.

V was cut by 9 bases and J by 4 bases, with 15 bases left in between. This CDR3 contains 13 residues. Under the authors' procedure: Amplification from reference gene primers served as the basis for estimated nucleated cell counts. Assay used: immunoSEQ multiplex PCR; TCRdb lists only in-frame clones, some missing. V and J calls and clone size come straight from that table; D and trimming were deduced from the DNA. The sample lists roughly 140,000 clones, around 84% occurring once. The chain is built from TRBV12-3 or TRBV12-4 and TRBJ1-2; D is uncertain. The clonotype was recovered from a man in his 70s with acute or convalescent COVID-19. Sample: peripheral blood. The DNA for the CDR3 is TGTGCCAGTATGGCCGGGGAGGGCTATGGCTACACCTTC. This gives the protein CASMAGEGYGYTF.